The rows below give T cell receptor beta chains drawn from one sample of a study of T cell responses to AZD1222 COVID-19 vaccine. Assay: immunoSEQ multiplex PCR; the TCRdb copy retains only in-frame clones and omits some. The table has under 90,000 clones, 70% to 90% seen once. The specimen was peripheral blood, collected 28 days after the second AZD1222 dose. The receptors originated from an adult who received the AZD1222 COVID-19 vaccine. The conserved cysteine and the conserved F or W are not part of the CDR3 here.

j_gene,v_gene,CDR3aa
TRBJ2-2,TRBV12-5,ASGLNTGELF
TRBJ1-4,TRBV14,ASSQVRGTNEKLF
TRBJ1-1,TRBV19,ASSVTGLRTEAF
TRBJ2-5,TRBV2,ASGVTLGETQY
TRBJ1-2,TRBV29-1,SAEKHGGYT
TRBJ2-1,TRBV5-1,ASSLGTTSGGENEQF
TRBJ1-3,TRBV2,ASSPIRATGNTIY
TRBJ1-2,TRBV29-1,SVEAGSRRHGYT
TRBJ2-1,TRBV10-3,AISEQSYNEQF
TRBJ1-2,TRBV28,ASSPTGPYPYGYT
TRBJ1-2,TRBV5-5,ASNTGGDGYT
TRBJ2-1,TRBV4-2,ASSPLFGPENSYNEQF
TRBJ2-7,TRBV11-2,ASSLLDYEQY
TRBJ2-1,TRBV6-5,ASRSPGGAQNEQF
TRBJ1-1,TRBV3-1/TRBV3-2,ASRQTKFVTPDTEAF
TRBJ1-2,TRBV11-3,ASSPGGETNYGYT
TRBJ1-5,TRBV19,ASSWDSYQPQH
TRBJ1-5,TRBV15,ATSRVSGQPQH
TRBJ1-5,TRBV19,ASSISGGYQPQH
TRBJ2-2,TRBV5-1,ASSFILLAGGKNTGELF
TRBJ1-2,TRBV2,ASSELVDYT
TRBJ2-7,TRBV7-8,ASSYKTTALRGQY
TRBJ1-1,TRBV7-6,ASSQVGSMTEAF
TRBJ2-7,TRBV3-1/TRBV3-2,ASSRGLAGGRSYEQY
TRBJ2-2,TRBV28,ASSPAGRNRKF
TRBJ1-4,TRBV19,ASRGREIATNEKLF
TRBJ1-4,TRBV15,ATSREVEKLF
TRBJ2-6,TRBV18,ASSPRISGANVLT
TRBJ1-3,TRBV5-5,ASSATGNTIY
TRBJ1-5,TRBV13,ASSLGGLSAPNQPQH
TRBJ2-1,TRBV28,ASSWIINEQF
TRBJ1-5,TRBV12-3/TRBV12-4,ASSLNGNQPQH
TRBJ1-2,TRBV19,ASSTPDRFYGYT
TRBJ2-2,TRBV12-5,ASGSSGTGELF
TRBJ1-1,TRBV20-1,SGGDTEAF
TRBJ1-1,TRBV29-1,SVDWGDTEAF
TRBJ1-3,TRBV28,ASSSRALGDGGNTIY
TRBJ1-4,TRBV6-5,ASSLQSLVPEKLF
TRBJ1-1,TRBV6-5,ASSYSGVNTEAF
TRBJ1-1,TRBV5-1,ASSLDRGGTEAF
TRBJ2-6,TRBV7-3,ASSETRRYSGANVLT
TRBJ1-6,TRBV4-1,ASSHTTDFNSPLH
TRBJ2-3,TRBV29-1,SVEVGRENQDTQY
TRBJ1-2,TRBV13,ASSFGTGGDMGYYGYT
TRBJ1-4,TRBV6-5,ASSYSRDSYEKLF
TRBJ1-1,TRBV18,ASSGTENTEAF
TRBJ2-7,TRBV7-8,ASSSGPYEQY
TRBJ1-1,TRBV28,ASREGNTEAF
TRBJ2-7,TRBV2,ASSITPSYEQY
TRBJ1-5,TRBV19,ASSSDRVFDQPQH
TRBJ1-2,TRBV7-2,ASSGKRNSGYT
TRBJ2-1,TRBV13,ASSLDRYYNEQF
TRBJ2-5,TRBV29-1,SVGGIETQY
TRBJ2-3,TRBV5-1,ASSPPDRATDTQY
TRBJ2-7,TRBV10-3,AISESGGTTEQY
TRBJ1-1,TRBV19,ASSTGPVEAF
TRBJ1-1,TRBV6-5,ASSATGMNTEAF
TRBJ1-2,TRBV3-1/TRBV3-2,ASSHSRVTNYGYT
TRBJ1-1,TRBV2,ASSEAPGRGAF
TRBJ1-6,TRBV4-2,ASSHPGNSPLH